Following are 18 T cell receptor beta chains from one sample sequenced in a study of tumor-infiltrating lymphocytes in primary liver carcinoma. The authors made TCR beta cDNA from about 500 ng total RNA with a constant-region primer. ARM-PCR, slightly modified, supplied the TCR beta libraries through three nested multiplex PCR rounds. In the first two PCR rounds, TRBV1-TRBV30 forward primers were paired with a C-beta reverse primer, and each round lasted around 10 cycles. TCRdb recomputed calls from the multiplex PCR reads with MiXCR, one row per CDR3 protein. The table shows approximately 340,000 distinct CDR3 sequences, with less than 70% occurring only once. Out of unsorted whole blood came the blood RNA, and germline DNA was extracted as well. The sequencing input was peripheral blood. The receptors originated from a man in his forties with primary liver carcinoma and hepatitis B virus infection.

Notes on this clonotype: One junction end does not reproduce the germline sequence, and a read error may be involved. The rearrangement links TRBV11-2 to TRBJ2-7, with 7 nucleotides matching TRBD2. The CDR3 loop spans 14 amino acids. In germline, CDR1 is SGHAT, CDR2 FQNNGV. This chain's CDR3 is CARSLGGGSYEQYF. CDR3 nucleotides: TGTGCCAGAAGCTTGGGGGGAGGGTCATACGAGCAGTACTTC.

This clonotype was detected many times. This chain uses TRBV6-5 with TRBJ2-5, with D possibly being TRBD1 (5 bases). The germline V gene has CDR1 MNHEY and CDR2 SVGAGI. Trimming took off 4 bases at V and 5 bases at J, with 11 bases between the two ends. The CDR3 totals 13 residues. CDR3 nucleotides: TGTGCCAGCAGTTTAGGGGTTCGGGAGACCCAGTACTTC. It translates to CASSLGVRETQYF.

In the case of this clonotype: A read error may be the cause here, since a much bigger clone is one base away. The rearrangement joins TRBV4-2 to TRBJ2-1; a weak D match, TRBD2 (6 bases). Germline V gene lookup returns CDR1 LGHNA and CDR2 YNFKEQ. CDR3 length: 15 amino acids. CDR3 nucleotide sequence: TGTGCCAGCAGCGGGGCTAGGGACTCCTACAATGGGCAGTTCTTC. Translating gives CASSGARDSYNGQFF.

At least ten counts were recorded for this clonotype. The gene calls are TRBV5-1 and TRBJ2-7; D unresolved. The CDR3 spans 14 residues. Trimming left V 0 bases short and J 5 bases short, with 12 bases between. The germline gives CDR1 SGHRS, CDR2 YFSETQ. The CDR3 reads CASSLGKTTDEQYF. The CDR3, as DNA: TGCGCCAGCAGCTTGGGCAAGACGACGGACGAGCAGTACTTC.

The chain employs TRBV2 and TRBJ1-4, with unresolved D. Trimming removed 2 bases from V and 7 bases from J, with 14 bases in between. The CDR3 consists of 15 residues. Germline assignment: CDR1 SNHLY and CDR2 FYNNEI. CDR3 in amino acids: CASSEFHGSTEKLFF. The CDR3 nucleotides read TGTGCCAGCAGTGAATTTCACGGATCCACTGAAAAACTGTTTTTT.

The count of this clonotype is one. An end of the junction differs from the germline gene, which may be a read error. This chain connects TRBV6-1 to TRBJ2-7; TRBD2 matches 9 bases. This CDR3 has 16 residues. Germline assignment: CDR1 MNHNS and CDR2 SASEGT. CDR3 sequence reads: CASSLGISGSGYEQHF. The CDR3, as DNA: TGTGCCAGCAGTCTTGGGATTAGCGGGAGTGGATACGAGCAGCACTTC.

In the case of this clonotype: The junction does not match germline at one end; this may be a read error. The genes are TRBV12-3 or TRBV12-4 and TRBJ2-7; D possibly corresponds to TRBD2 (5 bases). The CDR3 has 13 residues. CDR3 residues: CVSSQRASYEQYF. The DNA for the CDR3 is TGTGTCAGCAGTCAGAGGGCCTCCTACGAGCAGTACTTC.

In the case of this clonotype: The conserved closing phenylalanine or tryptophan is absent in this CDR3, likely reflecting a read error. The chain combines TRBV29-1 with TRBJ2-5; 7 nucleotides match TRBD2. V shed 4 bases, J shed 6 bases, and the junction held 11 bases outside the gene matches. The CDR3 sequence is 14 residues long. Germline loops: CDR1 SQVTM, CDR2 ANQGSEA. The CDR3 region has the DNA TGCAGCGTTGCAGCCGGCGGGAGTTCACAGACCCAGTACTCC. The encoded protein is CSVAAGGSSQTQYS.

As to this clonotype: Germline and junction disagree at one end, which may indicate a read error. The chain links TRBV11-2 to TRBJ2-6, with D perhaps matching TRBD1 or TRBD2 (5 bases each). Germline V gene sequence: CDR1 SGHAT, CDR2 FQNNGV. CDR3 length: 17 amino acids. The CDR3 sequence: CAGSLFPSSYGAKVLTF. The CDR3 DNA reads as TGTGCCGGCAGCTTATTTCCGTCTAGCTATGGGGCCAAAGTCCTGACTTTC.

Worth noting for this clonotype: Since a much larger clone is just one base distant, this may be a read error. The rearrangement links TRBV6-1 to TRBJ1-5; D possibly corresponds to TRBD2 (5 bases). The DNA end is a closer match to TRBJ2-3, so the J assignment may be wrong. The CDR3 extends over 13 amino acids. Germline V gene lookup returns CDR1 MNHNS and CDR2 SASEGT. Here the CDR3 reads CASSEFRDQPQYF. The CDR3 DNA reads TGTGCCAGCAGTGAGTTCCGGGATCAGCCCCAGTATTTT.

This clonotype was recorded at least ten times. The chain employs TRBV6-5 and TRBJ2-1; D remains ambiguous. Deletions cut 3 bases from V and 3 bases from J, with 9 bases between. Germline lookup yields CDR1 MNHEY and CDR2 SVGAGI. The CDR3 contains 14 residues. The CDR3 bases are TGTGCCAGCAGTTATCAGTACCTCTACAATGAGCAGTTCTTC. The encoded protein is CASSYQYLYNEQFF.

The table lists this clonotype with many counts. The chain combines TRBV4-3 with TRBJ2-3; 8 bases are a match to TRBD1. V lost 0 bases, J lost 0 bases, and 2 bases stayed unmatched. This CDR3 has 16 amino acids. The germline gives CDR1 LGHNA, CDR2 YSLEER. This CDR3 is CASSQEWTGSTDTQYF. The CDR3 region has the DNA TGCGCCAGCAGCCAAGAATGGACAGGGAGCACAGATACGCAGTATTTT.

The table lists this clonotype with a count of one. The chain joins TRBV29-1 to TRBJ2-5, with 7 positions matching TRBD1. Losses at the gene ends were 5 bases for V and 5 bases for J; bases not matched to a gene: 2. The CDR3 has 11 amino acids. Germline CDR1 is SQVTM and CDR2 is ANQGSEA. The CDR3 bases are TGCAGCGTTACAGGGGCGGAGACCCAGTACTTC. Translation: CSVTGAETQYF.

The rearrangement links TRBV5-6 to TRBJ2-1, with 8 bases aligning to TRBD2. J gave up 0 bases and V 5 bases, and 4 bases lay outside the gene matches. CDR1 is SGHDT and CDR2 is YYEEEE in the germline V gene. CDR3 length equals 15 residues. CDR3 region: CASSFRGGSYNEQFF. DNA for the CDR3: TGTGCCAGCAGTTTCCGGGGGGGCTCCTACAATGAGCAGTTCTTC.

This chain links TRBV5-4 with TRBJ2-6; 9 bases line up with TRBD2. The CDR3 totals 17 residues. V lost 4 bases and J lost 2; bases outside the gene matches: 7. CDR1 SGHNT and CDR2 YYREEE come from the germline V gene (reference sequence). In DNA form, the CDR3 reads TGTGCCAGCAGCATGAGACTAGCGGTGGCTGGGGCCAACGTCCTGACTTTC. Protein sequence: CASSMRLAVAGANVLTF.

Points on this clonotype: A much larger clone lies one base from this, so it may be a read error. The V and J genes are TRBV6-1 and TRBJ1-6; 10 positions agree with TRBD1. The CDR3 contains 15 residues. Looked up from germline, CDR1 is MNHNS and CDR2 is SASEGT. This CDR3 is CASITGTGARSPLRF. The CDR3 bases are TGTGCCAGCATAACCGGGACAGGGGCTCGGTCACCCCTCCGCTTT.

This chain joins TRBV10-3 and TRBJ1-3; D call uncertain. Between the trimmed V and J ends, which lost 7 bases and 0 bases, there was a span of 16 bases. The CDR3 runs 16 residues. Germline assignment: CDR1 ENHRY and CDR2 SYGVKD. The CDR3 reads CAINDPGHHSGNTIYF. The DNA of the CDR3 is TGTGCCATCAACGACCCGGGTCATCACTCTGGAAACACCATATATTTT.

CDR3 sequence: CASNLKDRYNEQFF. DNA for the CDR3: TGTGCCAGCAATTTGAAGGACAGATACAATGAGCAGTTCTTC. The rearrangement links TRBV6-5 to TRBJ2-1; D might be TRBD1 (6 bases). Trimming pared 7 bases from V and 4 bases from J, leaving 14 bases between. Per the germline V gene, CDR1 is MNHEY and CDR2 is SVGAGI. The CDR3 contains 14 residues.